This TCR beta chain was identified during a study of cytomegalovirus exposure and HLA in healthy donors. In this sample, this clone turned up once. The antigen remains undetermined. J was trimmed by 2 bases and V by 6 bases; bases with no gene match: 15. The CDR3 has 17 residues. Germline V CDR1 and CDR2: MGHDK, SYGVNS. PCR used 60 Vbeta primers and 13 Jbeta primers. TCRdb's table, derived via immunoSEQ multiplex PCR, lists solely in-frame clones and lacks some. The repertoire holds 150,000 to 200,000 clones, 65% to 85% seen once, with roughly 0.1% in the top ten. Notes on the study in general: Previous analysis showed most TCR beta V segments were productive about 87% or about 30% of the time.

The receptor was isolated from a boy aged 2-15 years in good health and CMV-seronegative. The chain joins TRBV25-1 to TRBJ1-1, with 7 positions matching TRBD1. The specimen sequenced was PBMCs. CDR3 loop: CASSPHTKSGGNTEAFF. Written as DNA, the CDR3 is TGTGCCAGCAGCCCACACACAAAGTCAGGGGGTAACACTGAAGCTTTCTTT.